The present TCR beta chain was sequenced within a study of blood T cell repertoires in COVID-19. Per the germline V gene, CDR1 is SGHNT and CDR2 is YYREEE (reference sequence). The CDR3 contains 15 residues. J gave up 2 bases and V 6 bases, and 8 bases lay outside the gene matches. Using immunoSEQ multiplex PCR, the repertoire was profiled, and TCRdb retains in-frame clones only, with some absent. Of 40,000 to 45,000 clones in the sample, around 79% were seen once. The rearrangement joins TRBV5-4 to TRBJ1-1, with 9 nucleotides matching TRBD1. Sequenced sample: peripheral blood. The receptor was derived from a woman of 80 years or more with acute or convalescent COVID-19. The CDR3 DNA reads as TGTGCCAGCACCGTGGAGGGACAGGGAAACACTGAAGCTTTCTTT. The encoded protein is CASTVEGQGNTEAFF.